A selection of T cell receptor beta chains follows, all from one sample in a study of blood T cells in healthy people across ages. TCRdb re-derived calls from the 5' RACE reads in MiXCR, one entry per CDR3 protein. The sample includes 1.5 million to 1.9 million distinct CDR3 sequences, about 42% of them seen just once. The specimen was blood. These receptors all come from a woman under 30 in good health. The CDR3 runs from the conserved cysteine through the conserved F or W. A D gene is named only where the DNA matches it firmly. Rows give clone size only sometimes, using once, few, many, or a class for an expanded clone.

abundance: .
d_gene: .
j_gene: TRBJ2-5
v_gene: TRBV6-6
CDR3aa: CASSYRTLAEGQETQYF
CDR3nt: TGTGCCAGCAGTTACAGGACCCTGGCGGAGGGACAAGAGACCCAGTACTTC

abundance: .
d_gene: TRBD2
j_gene: TRBJ2-3
v_gene: TRBV6-2/TRBV6-3
CDR3aa: CASSSPGLAGVTDTQYF
CDR3nt: TGTGCCAGCAGTTCCCCGGGACTAGCGGGAGTCACAGATACGCAGTATTTT

abundance: .
d_gene: .
j_gene: TRBJ2-5
v_gene: TRBV14
CDR3aa: CASSQEVIETQYF
CDR3nt: TGTGCCAGCAGCCAAGAGGTGATTGAGACCCAGTACTTC

abundance: .
d_gene: TRBD1
j_gene: TRBJ1-2
v_gene: TRBV20-1
CDR3aa: CSATRQGINYGYTF
CDR3nt: TGCAGTGCGACCAGACAGGGGATTAACTATGGCTACACCTTC

abundance: .
d_gene: .
j_gene: TRBJ1-2
v_gene: TRBV15
CDR3aa: CATSPGGQGVNYGYTF
CDR3nt: TGTGCCACCAGCCCCGGAGGGCAGGGAGTAAACTATGGCTACACCTTC

abundance: few
d_gene: .
j_gene: TRBJ1-2
v_gene: TRBV29-1
CDR3aa: CSVIGTELGTYGYTF
CDR3nt: TGCAGCGTCATCGGGACCGAACTAGGAACCTATGGCTACACCTTC

abundance: .
d_gene: TRBD2
j_gene: TRBJ2-1
v_gene: TRBV20-1
CDR3aa: CSAISSGRAGFNEQFF
CDR3nt: TGCAGTGCGATCTCTAGCGGGAGGGCCGGCTTTAATGAGCAGTTCTTC

abundance: few
d_gene: .
j_gene: TRBJ2-1
v_gene: TRBV5-4
CDR3aa: CASSSVGANEQFF
CDR3nt: TGTGCCAGCAGCTCTGTAGGGGCGAATGAGCAGTTCTTC

abundance: .
d_gene: .
j_gene: TRBJ1-5
v_gene: TRBV28
CDR3aa: CASSLTRTGAQPQHF
CDR3nt: TGTGCCAGCAGTTTAACGCGGACTGGCGCTCAGCCCCAGCATTTT

abundance: .
d_gene: .
j_gene: TRBJ1-5
v_gene: TRBV6-2/TRBV6-3
CDR3aa: CASSGQSGQPQHF
CDR3nt: TGTGCCAGCAGTGGACAGTCGGGACAGCCCCAGCATTTT

abundance: .
d_gene: TRBD1
j_gene: TRBJ2-1
v_gene: TRBV24-1
CDR3aa: CATSVGGPVQNEQFF
CDR3nt: TGTGCCACCAGTGTAGGGGGCCCAGTACAAAATGAGCAGTTCTTC

abundance: .
d_gene: .
j_gene: TRBJ2-6
v_gene: TRBV12-3/TRBV12-4
CDR3aa: CASKVPGANVLTF
CDR3nt: TGTGCCAGCAAGGTCCCTGGGGCCAACGTCCTGACTTTC

abundance: .
d_gene: TRBD1
j_gene: TRBJ1-5
v_gene: TRBV27
CDR3aa: CASRGYTGTGFDGNQPQHF
CDR3nt: TGTGCCAGCAGAGGATATACCGGGACAGGGTTCGATGGCAATCAGCCCCAGCATTTT

abundance: .
d_gene: TRBD2
j_gene: TRBJ2-5
v_gene: TRBV5-1
CDR3aa: CASSFLAGGSDEQYF
CDR3nt: TGCGCCAGCAGCTTTCTAGCGGGAGGTAGCGATGAGCAGTACTTC

abundance: .
d_gene: .
j_gene: TRBJ2-5
v_gene: TRBV20-1
CDR3aa: CSAREARLETQYF
CDR3nt: TGCAGTGCTAGAGAGGCCCGCCTGGAGACCCAGTACTTC

abundance: few
d_gene: TRBD2
j_gene: TRBJ2-1
v_gene: TRBV3-1
CDR3aa: CASSQEQGLAGGNEQFF
CDR3nt: TGTGCCAGCAGCCAAGAACAGGGACTAGCGGGGGGGAATGAGCAGTTCTTC

abundance: .
d_gene: TRBD2
j_gene: TRBJ2-7
v_gene: TRBV20-1
CDR3aa: CSARESSGGPYNEQYF
CDR3nt: TGCAGTGCTAGAGAAAGTAGCGGGGGGCCCTACAATGAGCAGTACTTC

abundance: .
d_gene: TRBD2
j_gene: TRBJ2-5
v_gene: TRBV7-2
CDR3aa: CASSRSGTRETQYF
CDR3nt: TGTGCCAGCAGCCGTAGCGGGACCCGGGAGACCCAGTACTTC

abundance: few
d_gene: .
j_gene: TRBJ2-1
v_gene: TRBV25-1
CDR3aa: CASTPGSTPDYNEQFF
CDR3nt: TGTGCCAGCACCCCTGGCAGCACCCCAGACTACAATGAGCAGTTCTTC

abundance: .
d_gene: TRBD2
j_gene: TRBJ2-3
v_gene: TRBV20-1
CDR3aa: CSAARAGVGNTQYF
CDR3nt: TGCAGTGCAGCCCGGGCGGGAGTGGGAAATACGCAGTATTTT

abundance: .
d_gene: TRBD1
j_gene: TRBJ1-2
v_gene: TRBV7-6
CDR3aa: CASSLGQGKKKYYGYTF
CDR3nt: TGTGCCAGCAGCTTAGGACAGGGAAAGAAGAAGTACTATGGCTACACCTTC

abundance: few
d_gene: .
j_gene: TRBJ2-4
v_gene: TRBV27
CDR3aa: CASTTFVQARAKNIQYF
CDR3nt: TGTGCCAGCACTACCTTCGTACAAGCGAGAGCCAAAAACATTCAGTACTTC

abundance: .
d_gene: TRBD1
j_gene: TRBJ2-5
v_gene: TRBV5-1
CDR3aa: CASSSRQGNQETQYF
CDR3nt: TGCGCCAGCAGCTCCCGACAGGGCAACCAAGAGACCCAGTACTTC

abundance: .
d_gene: .
j_gene: TRBJ1-2
v_gene: TRBV29-1
CDR3aa: CSTQKGPSKGNYGYTF
CDR3nt: TGCAGCACGCAGAAGGGCCCCTCCAAGGGCAACTATGGCTACACCTTC

abundance: .
d_gene: TRBD2
j_gene: TRBJ2-3
v_gene: TRBV20-1
CDR3aa: CNARTGREVDTQYF
CDR3nt: TGCAATGCTAGAACGGGGCGGGAGGTAGATACGCAGTATTTT

abundance: .
d_gene: TRBD1
j_gene: TRBJ2-1
v_gene: TRBV20-1
CDR3aa: CSARKARGPQFF
CDR3nt: TGCAGTGCTAGAAAGGCGAGGGGGCCCCAGTTCTTC

abundance: .
d_gene: TRBD1
j_gene: TRBJ2-7
v_gene: TRBV27
CDR3aa: CASGGQNYNEQYF
CDR3nt: TGTGCCAGCGGGGGACAGAACTACAATGAGCAGTACTTC

abundance: many
d_gene: TRBD1
j_gene: TRBJ2-5
v_gene: TRBV7-2
CDR3aa: CASSWDRGETQYF
CDR3nt: TGCGCCAGCAGCTGGGACAGAGGGGAGACCCAGTACTTC

abundance: many
d_gene: .
j_gene: TRBJ2-1
v_gene: TRBV6-1
CDR3aa: CASRGLYNEQFF
CDR3nt: TGTGCCAGCAGGGGACTCTACAATGAGCAGTTCTTC

abundance: .
d_gene: TRBD1
j_gene: TRBJ1-2
v_gene: TRBV27
CDR3aa: CASSAGGNYYGYTF
CDR3nt: TGTGCCAGCAGCGCAGGGGGCAACTATTATGGCTACACCTTC

abundance: .
d_gene: .
j_gene: TRBJ1-2
v_gene: TRBV10-3
CDR3aa: CAIKGPGANYGYTF
CDR3nt: TGTGCCATCAAGGGTCCAGGGGCTAACTATGGCTACACCTTC

abundance: .
d_gene: .
j_gene: TRBJ2-3
v_gene: TRBV9
CDR3aa: CASSGKGLADTQYF
CDR3nt: TGTGCCAGCAGCGGAAAGGGACTGGCAGATACGCAGTATTTT

abundance: .
d_gene: TRBD2
j_gene: TRBJ2-7
v_gene: TRBV20-1
CDR3aa: CSARSLAGEAYEQYF
CDR3nt: TGCAGTGCTAGGTCGCTAGCGGGAGAAGCGTACGAGCAGTACTTC

abundance: .
d_gene: TRBD2
j_gene: TRBJ2-7
v_gene: TRBV19
CDR3aa: CASSKAWASGSYEQYF
CDR3nt: TGTGCCAGTAGCAAGGCCTGGGCTAGCGGGAGCTACGAGCAGTACTTC

abundance: .
d_gene: .
j_gene: TRBJ2-7
v_gene: TRBV10-3
CDR3aa: CAISESKGMAYEQYF
CDR3nt: TGTGCCATCAGTGAGTCGAAGGGGATGGCCTACGAGCAGTACTTC

abundance: .
d_gene: .
j_gene: TRBJ2-1
v_gene: TRBV7-9
CDR3aa: CASNPTEYNEQFF
CDR3nt: TGTGCCAGCAACCCGACAGAGTACAATGAGCAGTTCTTC

abundance: .
d_gene: .
j_gene: TRBJ2-4
v_gene: TRBV20-1
CDR3aa: CSAPIGRSAKNIQYF
CDR3nt: TGCAGTGCTCCAATAGGGAGGTCAGCCAAAAACATTCAGTACTTC

abundance: .
d_gene: .
j_gene: TRBJ2-7
v_gene: TRBV5-6
CDR3aa: CASSLFVLRYEQYF
CDR3nt: TGTGCCAGCAGCTTGTTTGTGCTACGTTACGAGCAGTACTTC

abundance: few
d_gene: TRBD2
j_gene: TRBJ2-7
v_gene: TRBV12-3/TRBV12-4
CDR3aa: CASASGDLYEQYF
CDR3nt: TGTGCCAGTGCTAGCGGGGACCTCTACGAGCAGTACTTC

abundance: .
d_gene: .
j_gene: TRBJ2-7
v_gene: TRBV9
CDR3aa: CASSVVGVGEQYF
CDR3nt: TGTGCCAGCAGCGTAGTTGGGGTAGGCGAGCAGTACTTC

abundance: .
d_gene: TRBD2
j_gene: TRBJ2-1
v_gene: TRBV27
CDR3aa: CASSSLAGWGNEQFF
CDR3nt: TGTGCCAGCAGTTCCCTAGCGGGCTGGGGGAATGAGCAGTTCTTC

abundance: .
d_gene: TRBD1
j_gene: TRBJ2-7
v_gene: TRBV15
CDR3aa: CATSRETGGPTMQYF
CDR3nt: TGTGCCACCAGCAGAGAGACAGGGGGACCTACGATGCAGTACTTC

abundance: few
d_gene: TRBD1
j_gene: TRBJ2-5
v_gene: TRBV4-3
CDR3aa: CASSQETGGAETQYF
CDR3nt: TGCGCCAGCAGCCAAGAGACAGGGGGCGCAGAGACCCAGTACTTC

abundance: many
d_gene: .
j_gene: TRBJ2-7
v_gene: TRBV5-1
CDR3aa: CASSIRDNYEQYF
CDR3nt: TGCGCCAGCAGCATCCGGGACAACTACGAGCAGTACTTC

abundance: .
d_gene: .
j_gene: TRBJ1-2
v_gene: TRBV20-1
CDR3aa: CSARDLVRGYTF
CDR3nt: TGCAGTGCTAGAGATCTGGTACGAGGCTACACCTTC

abundance: few
d_gene: .
j_gene: TRBJ2-5
v_gene: TRBV29-1
CDR3aa: CSLRRKGVFQETQYF
CDR3nt: TGCAGCTTGCGCCGCAAGGGAGTGTTCCAAGAGACCCAGTACTTC

abundance: .
d_gene: .
j_gene: TRBJ2-2
v_gene: TRBV19
CDR3aa: CASSGNKRAPGELFF
CDR3nt: TGTGCCAGTAGTGGGAACAAGAGAGCCCCCGGGGAGCTGTTTTTT

abundance: .
d_gene: .
j_gene: TRBJ2-3
v_gene: TRBV21-1
CDR3aa: CASSTRDRITDTQYF
CDR3nt: TGTGCCAGCAGCACTAGGGACAGAATCACAGATACGCAGTATTTT

abundance: few
d_gene: .
j_gene: TRBJ1-5
v_gene: TRBV12-3/TRBV12-4
CDR3aa: CASSLGRGDSNQPQHF
CDR3nt: TGTGCCAGCAGTTTAGGGAGGGGGGATAGCAATCAGCCCCAGCATTTT

abundance: .
d_gene: .
j_gene: TRBJ2-1
v_gene: TRBV7-2
CDR3aa: CASSGVTSNEQFF
CDR3nt: TGTGCCAGCAGCGGAGTCACTAGCAATGAGCAGTTCTTC

abundance: few
d_gene: TRBD2
j_gene: TRBJ2-1
v_gene: TRBV20-1
CDR3aa: CSAAGLGSPRFF
CDR3nt: TGCAGTGCTGCGGGACTAGGATCTCCAAGGTTCTTC

abundance: few
d_gene: .
j_gene: TRBJ2-7
v_gene: TRBV12-3/TRBV12-4
CDR3aa: CASSFYVGEQYF
CDR3nt: TGTGCCAGCAGTTTTTACGTGGGCGAGCAGTACTTC

abundance: once
d_gene: TRBD2
j_gene: TRBJ2-7
v_gene: TRBV28
CDR3aa: CASSTTSGLAGGYEQYF
CDR3nt: TGTGCCAGCAGTACCACCTCAGGACTAGCGGGAGGTTACGAGCAGTACTTC

abundance: few
d_gene: TRBD1
j_gene: TRBJ2-1
v_gene: TRBV20-1
CDR3aa: CSARPQRTGVNEQFF
CDR3nt: TGCAGTGCTAGGCCCCAGAGGACAGGGGTAAATGAGCAGTTCTTC

abundance: few
d_gene: .
j_gene: TRBJ1-5
v_gene: TRBV10-3
CDR3aa: CAISELQSGNQPQHF
CDR3nt: TGTGCCATCAGTGAGCTGCAGTCTGGAAATCAGCCCCAGCATTTT